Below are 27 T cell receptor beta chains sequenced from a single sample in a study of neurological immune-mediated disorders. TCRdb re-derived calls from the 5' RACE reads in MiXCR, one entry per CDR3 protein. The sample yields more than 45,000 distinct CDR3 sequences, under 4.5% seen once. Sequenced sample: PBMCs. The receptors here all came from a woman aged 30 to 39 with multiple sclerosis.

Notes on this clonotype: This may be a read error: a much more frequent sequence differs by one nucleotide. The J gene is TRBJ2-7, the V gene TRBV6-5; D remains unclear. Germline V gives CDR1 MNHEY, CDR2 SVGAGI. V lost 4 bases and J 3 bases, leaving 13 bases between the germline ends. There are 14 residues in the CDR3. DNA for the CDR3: TGTGCCAGCAGTTTCAGAAGATTGGGCTACGAGCAGTACTTC. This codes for CASSFRRLGYEQYF.

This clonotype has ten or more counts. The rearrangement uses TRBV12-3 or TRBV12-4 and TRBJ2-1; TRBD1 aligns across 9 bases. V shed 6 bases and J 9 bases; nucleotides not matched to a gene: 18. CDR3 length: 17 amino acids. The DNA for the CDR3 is TGTGCCAGCAGACTATCTAGGGGGACAGGGAGTTTGGGTGAGCAGTTCTTC. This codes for CASRLSRGTGSLGEQFF.

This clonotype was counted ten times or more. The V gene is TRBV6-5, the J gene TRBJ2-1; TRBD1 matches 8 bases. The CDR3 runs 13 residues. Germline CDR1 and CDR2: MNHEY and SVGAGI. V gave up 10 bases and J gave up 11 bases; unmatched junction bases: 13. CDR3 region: CATRAGQGFKQFF. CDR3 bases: TGTGCCACCCGGGCAGGACAGGGATTCAAGCAGTTCTTC.

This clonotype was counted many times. The DNA for the CDR3 is TGTGCCAGCTCACGACAGGGTTCTCTAAGCAATGAGCAGTTCTTC. Amino acids: CASSRQGSLSNEQFF. This chain connects TRBV18 to TRBJ2-1, with 7 bases identical to TRBD1. This CDR3 has 15 amino acids. Trimming at V came to 4 bases and at J to 6 bases, leaving 9 bases not matched to a gene. Germline V gene sequence: CDR1 KGHSH, CDR2 LQKENI.

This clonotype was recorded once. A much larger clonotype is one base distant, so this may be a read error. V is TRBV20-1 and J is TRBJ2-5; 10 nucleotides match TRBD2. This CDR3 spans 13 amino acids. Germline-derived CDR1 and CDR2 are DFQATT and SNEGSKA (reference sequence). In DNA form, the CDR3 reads TGCAGTGTACGGGCTAGCGGGAGAGAGACCAAGTACTTC. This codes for CSVRASGRETKYF.

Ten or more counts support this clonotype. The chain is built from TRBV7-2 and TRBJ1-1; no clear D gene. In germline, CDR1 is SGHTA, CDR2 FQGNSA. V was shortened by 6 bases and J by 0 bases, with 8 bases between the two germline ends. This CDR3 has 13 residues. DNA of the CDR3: TGTGCCAGCAGGATAACTATGAACACTGAAGCTTTCTTT. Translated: CASRITMNTEAFF.

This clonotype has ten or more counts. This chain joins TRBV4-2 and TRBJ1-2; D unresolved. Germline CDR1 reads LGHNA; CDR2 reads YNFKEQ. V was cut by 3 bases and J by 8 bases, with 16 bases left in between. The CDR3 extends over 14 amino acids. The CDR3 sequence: CASSQLSLTMGYTF. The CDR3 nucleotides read TGTGCCAGCAGCCAGTTGAGCCTAACAATGGGCTACACCTTC.

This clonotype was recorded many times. This chain's CDR3 is CASSGMRTSRSYNEQFF. The CDR3, as DNA: TGCGCCAGCAGCGGAATGCGGACTAGCCGCTCCTACAATGAGCAGTTCTTC. This chain uses TRBV5-1 with TRBJ2-1; TRBD2 matches at 8 bases. In germline, CDR1 is SGHRS, CDR2 YFSETQ. The CDR3 contains 17 residues. J gave up 0 bases and V 4 bases, and 9 bases lay outside the gene matches.

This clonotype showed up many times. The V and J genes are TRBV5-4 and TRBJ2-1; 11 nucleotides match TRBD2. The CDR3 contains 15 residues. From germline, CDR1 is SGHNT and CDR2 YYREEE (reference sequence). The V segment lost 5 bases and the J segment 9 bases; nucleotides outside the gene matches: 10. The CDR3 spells CASSPRLAGSFEQFF. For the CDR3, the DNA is TGTGCCAGCAGTCCCCGACTAGCGGGGTCTTTTGAGCAGTTCTTC.

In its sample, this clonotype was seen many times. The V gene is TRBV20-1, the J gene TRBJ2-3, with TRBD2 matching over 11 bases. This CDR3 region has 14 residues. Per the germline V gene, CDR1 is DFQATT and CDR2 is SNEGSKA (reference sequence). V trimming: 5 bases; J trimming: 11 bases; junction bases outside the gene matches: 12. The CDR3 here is CSARPSGGPTKQYF. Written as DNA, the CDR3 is TGCAGTGCTCGGCCTAGCGGGGGGCCGACTAAGCAGTATTTT.

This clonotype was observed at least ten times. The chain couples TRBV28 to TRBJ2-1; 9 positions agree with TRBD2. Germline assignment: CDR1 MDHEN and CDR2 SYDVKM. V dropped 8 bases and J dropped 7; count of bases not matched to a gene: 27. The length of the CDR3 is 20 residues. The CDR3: CASSRWKKTSGTSLSNEQFF. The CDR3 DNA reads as TGTGCCAGCTCCCGATGGAAGAAAACGTCCGGGACTAGCCTTTCGAATGAGCAGTTCTTC.

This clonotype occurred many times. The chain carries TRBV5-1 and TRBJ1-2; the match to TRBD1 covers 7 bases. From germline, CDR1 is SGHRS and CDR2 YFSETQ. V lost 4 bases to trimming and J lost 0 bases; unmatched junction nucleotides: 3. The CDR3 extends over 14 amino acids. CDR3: CASSPGQTNYGYTF. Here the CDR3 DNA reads TGCGCCAGCAGCCCGGGACAGACTAACTATGGCTACACCTTC.

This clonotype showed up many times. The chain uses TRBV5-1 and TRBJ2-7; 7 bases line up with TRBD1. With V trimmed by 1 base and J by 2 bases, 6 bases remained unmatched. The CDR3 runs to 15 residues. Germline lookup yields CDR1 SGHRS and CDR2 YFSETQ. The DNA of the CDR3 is TGCGCCAGCAGCTTGACAGGGGATGGGGCCTACGAGCAGTACTTC. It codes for CASSLTGDGAYEQYF.

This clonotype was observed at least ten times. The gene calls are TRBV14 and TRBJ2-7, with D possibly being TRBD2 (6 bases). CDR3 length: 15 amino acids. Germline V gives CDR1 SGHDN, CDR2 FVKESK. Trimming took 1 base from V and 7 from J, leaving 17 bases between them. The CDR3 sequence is CASSQVSILRGEQYF. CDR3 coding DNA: TGTGCCAGCAGCCAAGTTTCGATTCTGCGGGGTGAGCAGTACTTC.

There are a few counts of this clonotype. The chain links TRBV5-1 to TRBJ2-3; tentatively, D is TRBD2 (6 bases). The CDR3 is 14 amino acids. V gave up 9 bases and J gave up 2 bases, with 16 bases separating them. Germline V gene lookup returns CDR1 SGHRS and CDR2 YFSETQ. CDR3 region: CATRVGGTTDTQYF. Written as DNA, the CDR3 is TGCGCCACCAGAGTGGGAGGAACCACAGATACGCAGTATTTT. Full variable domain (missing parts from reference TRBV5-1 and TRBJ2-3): KAGVTQTPRYLIKTRGQQVTLSCSPISGHRSVSWYQQTPGQGLQFLFEYFSETQRNKGNFPGRFSGRQFSNSRSEMNVSTLELGDSALYLCATRVGGTTDTQYFGPGTRLTVL.

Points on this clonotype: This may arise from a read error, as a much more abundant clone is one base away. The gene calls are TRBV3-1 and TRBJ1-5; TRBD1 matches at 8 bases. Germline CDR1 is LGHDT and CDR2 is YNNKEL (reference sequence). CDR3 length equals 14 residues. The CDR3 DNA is TGTGCCAGCAGTCCGACAGGGGCGGGACAGCCCCAGAATTTT. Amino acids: CASSPTGAGQPQNF.

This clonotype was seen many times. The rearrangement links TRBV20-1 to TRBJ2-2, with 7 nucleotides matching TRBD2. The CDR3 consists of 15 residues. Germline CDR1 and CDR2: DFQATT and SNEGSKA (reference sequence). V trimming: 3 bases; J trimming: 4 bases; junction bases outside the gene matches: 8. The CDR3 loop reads CSASPGGSVTGELFF. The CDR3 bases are TGCAGTGCTAGCCCGGGAGGTTCGGTCACCGGGGAGCTGTTTTTT.

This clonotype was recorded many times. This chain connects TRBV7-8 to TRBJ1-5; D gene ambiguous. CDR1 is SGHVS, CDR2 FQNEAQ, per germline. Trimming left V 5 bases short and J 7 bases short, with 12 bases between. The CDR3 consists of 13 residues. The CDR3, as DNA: TGTGCCAGCAGCCCGCTCCCCGGGCAGCCCCAGCATTTT. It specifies CASSPLPGQPQHF. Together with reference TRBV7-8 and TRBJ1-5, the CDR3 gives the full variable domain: GAGVSQSPRYKVAKRGQDVALRCDPISGHVSLFWYQQALGQGPEFLTYFQNEAQLDKSGLPSDRFFAERPEGSVSTLKIQRTQQEDSAVYLCASSPLPGQPQHFGDGTRLSIL.

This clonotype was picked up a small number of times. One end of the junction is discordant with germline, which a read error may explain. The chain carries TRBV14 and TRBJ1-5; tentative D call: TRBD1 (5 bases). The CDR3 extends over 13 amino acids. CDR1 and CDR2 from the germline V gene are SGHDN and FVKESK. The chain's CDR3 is CASSQGGTTPQNF. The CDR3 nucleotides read TGTGCCAGCAGCCAAGGTGGGACGACGCCCCAGAATTTT.

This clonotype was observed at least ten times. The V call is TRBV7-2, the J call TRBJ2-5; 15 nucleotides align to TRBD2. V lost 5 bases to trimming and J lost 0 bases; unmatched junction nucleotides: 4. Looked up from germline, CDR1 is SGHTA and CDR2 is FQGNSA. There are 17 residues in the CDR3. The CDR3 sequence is CASSLGLAGGYQETQYF. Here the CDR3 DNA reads TGTGCCAGCAGCCTGGGACTAGCGGGGGGTTACCAAGAGACCCAGTACTTC.

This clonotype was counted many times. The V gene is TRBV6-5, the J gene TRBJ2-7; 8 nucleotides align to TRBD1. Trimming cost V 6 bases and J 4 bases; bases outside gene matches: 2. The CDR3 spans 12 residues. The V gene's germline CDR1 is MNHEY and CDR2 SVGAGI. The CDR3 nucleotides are TGTGCCAGCAGCACAGGGGGGTACGAGCAGTACTTC. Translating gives CASSTGGYEQYF.

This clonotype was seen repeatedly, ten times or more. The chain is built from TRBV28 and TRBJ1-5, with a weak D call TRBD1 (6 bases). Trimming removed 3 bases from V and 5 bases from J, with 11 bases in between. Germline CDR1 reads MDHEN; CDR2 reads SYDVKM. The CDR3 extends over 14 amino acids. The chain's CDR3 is CASSLPGAYQPQHF. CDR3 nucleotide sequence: TGTGCCAGCAGTTTGCCAGGGGCGTATCAGCCCCAGCATTTT.

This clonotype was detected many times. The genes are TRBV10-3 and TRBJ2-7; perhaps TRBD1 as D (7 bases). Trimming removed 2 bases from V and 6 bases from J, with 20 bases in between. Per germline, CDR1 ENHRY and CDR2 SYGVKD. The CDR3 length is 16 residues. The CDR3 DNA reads TGTGCCATCAGTGAGCGGGAATACAGGGGAGGAAGCGAGCAGTACTTC. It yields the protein CAISEREYRGGSEQYF.

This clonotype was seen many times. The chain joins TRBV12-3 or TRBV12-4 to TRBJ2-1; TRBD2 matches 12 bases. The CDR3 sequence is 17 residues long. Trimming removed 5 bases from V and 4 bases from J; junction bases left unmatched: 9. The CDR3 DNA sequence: TGTGCCAGCAGTCTCCGGACTAGCGGGGTCCGGTACAATGAGCAGTTCTTC. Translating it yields CASSLRTSGVRYNEQFF.

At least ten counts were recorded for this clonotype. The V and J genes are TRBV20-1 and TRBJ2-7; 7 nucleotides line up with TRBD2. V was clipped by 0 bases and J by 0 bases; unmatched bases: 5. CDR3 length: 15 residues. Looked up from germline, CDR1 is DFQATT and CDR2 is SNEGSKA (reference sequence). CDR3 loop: CSARDGGRGSYEQYF. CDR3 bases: TGCAGTGCTAGAGACGGGGGGAGGGGCTCCTACGAGCAGTACTTC.

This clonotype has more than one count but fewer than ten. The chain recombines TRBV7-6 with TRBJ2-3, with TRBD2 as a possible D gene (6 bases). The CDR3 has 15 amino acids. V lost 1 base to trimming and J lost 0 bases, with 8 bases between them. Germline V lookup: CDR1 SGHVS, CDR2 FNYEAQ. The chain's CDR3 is CASSLEGLSTDTQYF. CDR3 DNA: TGTGCCAGCAGCTTAGAGGGACTGAGCACAGATACGCAGTATTTT.

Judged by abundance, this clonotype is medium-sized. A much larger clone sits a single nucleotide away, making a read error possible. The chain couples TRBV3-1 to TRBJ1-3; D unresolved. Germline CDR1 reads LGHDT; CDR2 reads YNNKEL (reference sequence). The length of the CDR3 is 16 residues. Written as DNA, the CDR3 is TGTGCCAGCAGCCAAGACGTTCCCAACTCTGGAAAAACCATATATTTT. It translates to CASSQDVPNSGKTIYF.